This paragraph covers one T cell receptor beta chain sequence. This record belongs to a study of blood T cell repertoires in COVID-19. Enrollment of patients from Seattle took place during active infection, with longitudinal follow-up. The CDR3 contains 12 residues. The J segment lost 7 bases and the V segment lost 2 bases, leaving 2 bases of the junction unmatched. Germline V gene sequence: CDR1 GTSNPN, CDR2 SVGIG (reference sequence). Methods used by the authors: Amplifying reference gene primers gave estimates of nucleated cell counts. Libraries were prepared by immunoSEQ multiplex PCR; TCRdb keeps only in-frame clonotypes and omits some of them. The DNA gave D and trimming, while V, J and clone size come from that table. Of under 450,000 clones listed, roughly 90% were seen once; the top ten hold less than 9%.

This chain connects TRBV30 to TRBJ2-1, with TRBD1 matching over 7 bases. The source of this sequence is a woman aged 55-69 years with COVID-19, enrolled during active disease. Sequenced sample: peripheral blood. CDR3 in amino acids: CAWSPGGNEQFF. The CDR3, as DNA: TGTGCCTGGAGTCCAGGGGGAAATGAGCAGTTCTTC.